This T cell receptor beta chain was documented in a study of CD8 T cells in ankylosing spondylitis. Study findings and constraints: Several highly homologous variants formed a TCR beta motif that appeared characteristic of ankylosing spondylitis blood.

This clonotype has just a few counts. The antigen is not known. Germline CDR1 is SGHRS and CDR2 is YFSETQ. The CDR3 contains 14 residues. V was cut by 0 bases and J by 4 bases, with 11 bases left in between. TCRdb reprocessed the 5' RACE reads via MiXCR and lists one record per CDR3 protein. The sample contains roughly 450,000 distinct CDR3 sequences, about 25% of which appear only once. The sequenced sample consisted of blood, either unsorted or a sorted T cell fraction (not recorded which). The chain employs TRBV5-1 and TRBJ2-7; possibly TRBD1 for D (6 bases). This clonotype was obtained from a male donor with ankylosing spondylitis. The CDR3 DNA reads TGCGCCAGCAGCTTGGAGGGGACACTATACGAGCAGTACTTC. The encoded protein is CASSLEGTLYEQYF.